What follows are 16 T cell receptor beta chains derived from one specimen sequenced in a study of monozygotic twins with inflammatory bowel disease. TCRdb reprocessed the 5' RACE reads; each CDR3 protein has one entry and no DNA is given. This sample's clone table lists fewer than 450,000 distinct CDR3 sequences. Sequences were obtained from blood. The receptors were sampled from a human donor with ulcerative colitis or Crohn's disease, or a healthy co-twin of an affected twin (not recorded which).

V is TRBV25-1 and J is TRBJ1-1; TCRdb selects TRBD1, and the lack of DNA leaves this call unchecked. CDR1 is MGHDK, CDR2 SYGVNS, per germline. This CDR3 contains 16 residues. The CDR3 is CASSELGGAMNTEAFF.

The gene calls are TRBV4-3 and TRBJ1-1; TCRdb gives TRBD1 as the D gene, but with no DNA this cannot be confirmed. CDR3 length: 13 amino acids. Per the germline V gene, CDR1 is LGHNA and CDR2 is YSLEER. This chain's CDR3 is CASSPPGRTEAFF.

The V gene is TRBV20-1, the J gene TRBJ2-3; TCRdb designates TRBD2, a call that cannot be tested without DNA. Germline V CDR1 and CDR2: DFQATT, SNEGSKA (reference sequence). CDR3 length: 15 amino acids. This CDR3 reads CSARKLAGGGGTQYF.

The chain uses TRBV2 and TRBJ2-7. Germline CDR1 is SNHLY and CDR2 is FYNNEI. The CDR3 sequence is 12 residues long. CDR3 sequence: CASSERGYEQYF.

The gene calls are TRBV6-5 and TRBJ2-7; TCRdb gives TRBD2 as the D gene, but with no DNA this cannot be confirmed. CDR1 and CDR2 (germline): MNHEY, SVGAGI. The CDR3 spans 14 residues. CDR3 residues: CASSYTGEGWEQYF.

The rearrangement links TRBV4-3 to TRBJ2-1; TCRdb selects TRBD1, and the lack of DNA leaves this call unchecked. The CDR3 is 18 residues long. In germline, CDR1 is LGHNA, CDR2 YSLEER. CDR3: CASSQNPPGPVRYNEQFF.

The chain couples TRBV5-1 to TRBJ1-1. The CDR3 is 16 amino acids. CDR1 and CDR2 (germline): SGHRS, YFSETQ. The CDR3 is CASSLRYGGGNTEAFF.

The chain has TRBV18 and TRBJ1-5; TCRdb returns TRBD1, unconfirmable since there is no DNA. There are 14 residues in the CDR3. Germline loops: CDR1 KGHSH, CDR2 LQKENI. CDR3 sequence reads: CASEENGHHQPQHF.

This chain connects TRBV5-1 to TRBJ1-5; TCRdb indicates TRBD1, and absent DNA this call remains unverified. The CDR3 has 13 amino acids. Germline V gene lookup returns CDR1 SGHRS and CDR2 YFSETQ. The CDR3 protein is CASRRTGHQPQHF.

J is TRBJ2-3 and V is TRBV20-1; TCRdb picks TRBD1, but there is no DNA to check that call. The CDR3 contains 16 residues. CDR1 is DFQATT, CDR2 SNEGSKA, per germline (reference sequence). CDR3: CSARVGTGRPTDTQYF.

The chain combines TRBV29-1 with TRBJ1-1. CDR3 length equals 15 residues. The germline CDR1 and CDR2 sequences are SQVTM and ANQGSEA. CDR3 sequence reads: CSAGSGWGMNTEAFF.

V is TRBV5-1 and J is TRBJ1-6; lacking DNA, the TRBD1 call made by TCRdb goes unchecked. The CDR3 spans 14 residues. Germline V gives CDR1 SGHRS, CDR2 YFSETQ. The CDR3 is CASSDWTGDSPLHF.

The chain has TRBV6-1 and TRBJ2-6. The CDR3 contains 15 residues. Germline V lookup: CDR1 MNHNS, CDR2 SASEGT. CDR3 region: CASSPPRSRANVLTF.

The chain couples TRBV5-4 to TRBJ2-6; without DNA, the TCRdb call of TRBD1 cannot be checked. CDR3 length equals 15 residues. CDR1 is SGHNT, CDR2 YYREEE, per germline (reference sequence). The CDR3 loop is CASRRGNSGANVLTF.

The chain couples TRBV12-3 or TRBV12-4 to TRBJ2-5; the D call of TRBD1 rests on TCRdb alone, since no DNA is present to check it. This CDR3 contains 15 residues. The CDR3 region is CASSFPGQGEETQYF.

This chain uses TRBV2 with TRBJ2-3. The CDR3 loop spans 12 amino acids. The germline CDR1 and CDR2 sequences are SNHLY and FYNNEI. CDR3 loop: CASQVSTDTQYF.